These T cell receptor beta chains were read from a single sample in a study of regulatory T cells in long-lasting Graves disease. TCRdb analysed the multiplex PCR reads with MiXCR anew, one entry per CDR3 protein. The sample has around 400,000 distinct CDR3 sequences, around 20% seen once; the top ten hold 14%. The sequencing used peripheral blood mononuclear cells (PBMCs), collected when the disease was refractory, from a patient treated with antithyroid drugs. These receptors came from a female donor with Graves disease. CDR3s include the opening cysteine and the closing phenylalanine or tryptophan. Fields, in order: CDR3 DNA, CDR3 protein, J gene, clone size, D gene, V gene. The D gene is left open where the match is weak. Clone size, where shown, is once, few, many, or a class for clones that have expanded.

cdr3_nt: TGTGCCAGCAGTTCGGTAGGGGTTGTGGCCGATACGCAGTATTTT
cdr3_aa: CASSSVGVVADTQYF
j_call: TRBJ2-3
clone_size: .
d_call: .
v_call: TRBV28

cdr3_nt: TGTGCCAGCAGCCCTGGACTAAACAATGAGCAGTTCTTC
cdr3_aa: CASSPGLNNEQFF
j_call: TRBJ2-1
clone_size: .
d_call: .
v_call: TRBV7-3

cdr3_nt: TGTGCCAGCAGTTTAAGACCCCTAGCGGGAGTATACAATGAGCAGTTCTTC
cdr3_aa: CASSLRPLAGVYNEQFF
j_call: TRBJ2-1
clone_size: .
d_call: TRBD2
v_call: TRBV27

cdr3_nt: TGTGCCAGCAGCCCACCGGGACACTCACCCTACGAGCAGTACTTC
cdr3_aa: CASSPPGHSPYEQYF
j_call: TRBJ2-7
clone_size: few
d_call: .
v_call: TRBV11-2

cdr3_nt: TGTGCCAGCACCGGCGCGGGAGAGACCCAGTACTTC
cdr3_aa: CASTGAGETQYF
j_call: TRBJ2-5
clone_size: .
d_call: .
v_call: TRBV6-1

cdr3_nt: TGTGCCACCTGGGCTAGCTCCTACAATGAGCAGTTCTTC
cdr3_aa: CATWASSYNEQFF
j_call: TRBJ2-1
clone_size: .
d_call: .
v_call: TRBV15

cdr3_nt: TGTGCCAGTAGCCAAACCGGGGCAGGGATGGCCAAAAACATTCAGTACTTC
cdr3_aa: CASSQTGAGMAKNIQYF
j_call: TRBJ2-4
clone_size: .
d_call: .
v_call: TRBV19

cdr3_nt: TGTGCCAGCAGAAAGAGGGACTTGCTCAATGAGCAGTTCTTC
cdr3_aa: CASRKRDLLNEQFF
j_call: TRBJ2-1
clone_size: .
d_call: .
v_call: TRBV27

cdr3_nt: TGTGCCAGCAGCCCAATGACAGGGGGCGGGTATGGCTACACCTTC
cdr3_aa: CASSPMTGGGYGYTF
j_call: TRBJ1-2
clone_size: .
d_call: TRBD1
v_call: TRBV5-6

cdr3_nt: TGTGCCAGCAGTACGGTTACAGATACGCAGTATTTT
cdr3_aa: CASSTVTDTQYF
j_call: TRBJ2-3
clone_size: few
d_call: .
v_call: TRBV6-1

cdr3_nt: TGTGCCAGCAGCCAAGAGCGGCTAGCGGGGATCGAGCAGTTCTTC
cdr3_aa: CASSQERLAGIEQFF
j_call: TRBJ2-1
clone_size: .
d_call: TRBD2
v_call: TRBV4-2

cdr3_nt: TGTGCCTGGAGTGTAGGAGGGGACGAGACCCAGTACTTC
cdr3_aa: CAWSVGGDETQYF
j_call: TRBJ2-5
clone_size: once
d_call: .
v_call: TRBV30

cdr3_nt: TGCGCCAGCAGCGAACTAGCGGGAGACTCCTACAATGAGCAGTTCTTC
cdr3_aa: CASSELAGDSYNEQFF
j_call: TRBJ2-1
clone_size: few
d_call: TRBD2
v_call: TRBV5-1

cdr3_nt: TGTGCCAGCAGCTTAGATAGGGTAGCTTTCTTT
cdr3_aa: CASSLDRVAFF
j_call: TRBJ1-1
clone_size: many
d_call: .
v_call: TRBV7-2

cdr3_nt: TGTGCCAGCAGCCGAGACCCATCTCGTGGAAACACCATATATTTT
cdr3_aa: CASSRDPSRGNTIYF
j_call: TRBJ1-3
clone_size: .
d_call: .
v_call: TRBV13

cdr3_nt: TGTGCCAGCAGTTTTGACGGGAGGGCCTACGAGCAGTACTTC
cdr3_aa: CASSFDGRAYEQYF
j_call: TRBJ2-7
clone_size: many
d_call: TRBD2
v_call: TRBV28

cdr3_nt: TGTGCCAGTTGCGAGAGCTCCTACGGGCAGTACTTC
cdr3_aa: CASCESSYGQYF
j_call: TRBJ2-7
clone_size: few
d_call: .
v_call: TRBV6-1

cdr3_nt: TGTGCCAGCAGTTTACTGGGACAGTTAGCCAAAAACATTCAGTACTTC
cdr3_aa: CASSLLGQLAKNIQYF
j_call: TRBJ2-4
clone_size: many
d_call: TRBD1
v_call: TRBV28

cdr3_nt: TGTGCCAGTACTGGGTTGGATCAGCCCAAGCATTTT
cdr3_aa: CASTGLDQPKHF
j_call: TRBJ1-5
clone_size: .
d_call: .
v_call: TRBV19

cdr3_nt: TGCAGTGCTAGGTCTAGCGGGGGTACCTACGAGCAGTACTTC
cdr3_aa: CSARSSGGTYEQYF
j_call: TRBJ2-7
clone_size: .
d_call: TRBD2
v_call: TRBV20-1

cdr3_nt: TGTGCCAGCAGCCCAAGCTCCTATAATTCACCCCTCCACTTT
cdr3_aa: CASSPSSYNSPLHF
j_call: TRBJ1-6
clone_size: many
d_call: .
v_call: TRBV11-2

cdr3_nt: TGCAGTGCTAGAGAGCTAGGGGCTAGCGGGAGTTACGAGCAGTACTTC
cdr3_aa: CSARELGASGSYEQYF
j_call: TRBJ2-7
clone_size: .
d_call: TRBD2
v_call: TRBV20-1